The 9 T cell receptor beta chains below come from one sample, sequenced in a study of blood T cell repertoires in COVID-19. Measured with immunoSEQ multiplex PCR; TCRdb has only the in-frame clones, and not every one. The repertoire consists of around 70,000 clones, with approximately 91% occurring once and the leading ten covering about 7.3%. Material: peripheral blood. These receptors were taken from a human donor in a cohort sampled during active COVID-19.

This clone was counted once. The rearrangement links TRBV7-2 to TRBJ1-5, with D possibly being TRBD1 (6 bases). Germline CDR1 SGHTA, CDR2 FQGNSA. V was shortened by 1 base and J by 2 bases, with 15 bases between the two germline ends. The CDR3 extends over 17 amino acids. CDR3 in DNA: TGTGCCAGCAGCTTAGGAACGACAGGACTTGGCAATCAGCCCCAGCATTTT. Translation gives CASSLGTTGLGNQPQHF.

The V gene is TRBV19, the J gene TRBJ1-1; TRBD1 is a possible D gene (6 bases). The CDR3 consists of 15 residues. V shed 5 bases and J shed 1 base, with 14 bases lying between them. Germline CDR1 reads LNHDA; CDR2 reads SQIVND (reference sequence). The CDR3 region has the DNA TGTGCCAGTAGTCCCCCAACAGGGAGGAACACTGAAGCTTTCTTT. Protein product: CASSPPTGRNTEAFF.

This chain connects TRBV6-5 to TRBJ2-3, with TRBD2 matching over 12 bases. The CDR3 is made up of 15 amino acids. J gave up 6 bases and V 6 bases, and 7 bases lay outside the gene matches. The germline CDR1 and CDR2 sequences are MNHEY and SVGAGI. In DNA, the CDR3 is TGTGCCAGCAGAACTGGACTAGCGGGGTATGATACGCAGTATTTT. Protein: CASRTGLAGYDTQYF.

The chain combines TRBV11-2 with TRBJ2-7; weak D call: TRBD2 (6 bases). The length of the CDR3 is 15 residues. Germline values: CDR1 SGHAT, CDR2 FQNNGV. Between the trimmed V and J ends, which lost 5 bases and 0 bases, there was a span of 14 bases. The chain's CDR3 is CASSPLRDSSYEQYF. Written as DNA, the CDR3 is TGTGCCAGCAGCCCACTCCGGGACTCCTCCTACGAGCAGTACTTC.

This rearrangement joins TRBV19 to TRBJ2-1; 8 bases are shared with TRBD2. The CDR3 totals 16 residues. V was pared by 8 bases and J by 3 bases, with 12 bases of the junction left unmatched. Germline V gene data show CDR1 as LNHDA and CDR2 as SQIVND (reference sequence). The CDR3 region has the DNA TGTGCCAGTTCATTAAGGACCGGGACTAGCTACAATGAGCAGTTCTTC. Its translation is CASSLRTGTSYNEQFF.

This rearrangement joins TRBV5-4 to TRBJ1-2; 10 nucleotides line up with TRBD1. The germline gives CDR1 SGHNT, CDR2 YYREEE (reference sequence). This CDR3 is 19 amino acids long. Trimming removed 0 bases from V and 4 bases from J; junction bases left unmatched: 15. The CDR3 loop reads CASSLERLRTGGEGYGYTF. The CDR3 bases are TGTGCCAGCAGCTTGGAACGACTCAGGACAGGGGGAGAAGGCTATGGCTACACCTTC.

The chain is built from TRBV7-6 and TRBJ2-2, with TRBD2 matching 13 bases. Germline trimming cut 4 bases from V and 0 bases from J; bases unmatched to any gene: 11. This CDR3 spans 20 amino acids. Germline-derived CDR1 and CDR2 are SGHVS and FNYEAQ. CDR3 residues: CASSWSRTSGRPANTGELFF. CDR3 DNA sequence: TGTGCCAGCAGCTGGAGCCGGACTAGCGGGAGACCTGCGAACACCGGGGAGCTGTTTTTT.

This chain uses TRBV6-1 with TRBJ2-7; D is perhaps TRBD2 (6 bases). CDR1 and CDR2 (germline): MNHNS, SASEGT. V was cut by 3 bases and J by 1 base, with 10 bases left in between. The CDR3 loop spans 14 amino acids. The CDR3 nucleotides are TGTGCCAGCAGTGAGGTAGCGGATTCCTACGAGCAGTACTTC. Its translation: CASSEVADSYEQYF.

The chain carries TRBV6-4 and TRBJ1-1; the D gene is possibly TRBD1 (5 bases). The germline V and J ends were trimmed by 6 bases and 5 bases, with 16 bases remaining between them. Germline CDR1 is MRHNA and CDR2 is SNTAGT. This CDR3 is 14 amino acids long. The CDR3 sequence: CASRQDGGGTEAFF. CDR3 bases: TGTGCCAGCAGACAGGACGGGGGTGGGACTGAAGCTTTCTTT.